This TCR beta chain was captured in a study of blood T cell repertoires in COVID-19. Data came from immunoSEQ multiplex PCR; TCRdb stores just in-frame clones and leaves some out. The table lists 65,000 to 70,000 clones, about 93% of them singletons. In germline, CDR1 is MNHEY, CDR2 SVGAGI. The CDR3 length is 14 residues. V was trimmed by 0 bases and J by 7 bases, leaving 12 bases between them. The rearrangement links TRBV6-5 to TRBJ1-2; D possibly corresponds to TRBD1 (5 bases). The sequencing input was peripheral blood. The TCR sequence derives from a man in his 70s with active COVID-19. The CDR3 loop is CASSYSGREGGYTF. In DNA, the CDR3 is TGTGCCAGCAGTTACTCCGGCAGGGAGGGTGGCTACACCTTC.